This T cell receptor (beta chain) was sequenced for a study of T cell repertoires in cytomegalovirus infection. About the study: HLA-C-restricted CMV epitopes, recently identified, and well-studied HLA-B-restricted ones were used by the study. Public TCR beta signatures provided an indication of both CMV infection and a matching HLA type.

TCRdb re-derived calls from the reads in MiXCR, one entry per CDR3 protein. The sample lists 200,000 or so distinct CDR3 sequences; around 35% were seen once. This clonotype has just a few counts. Its matching antigen is unknown. This CDR3 contains 15 residues. V shed 3 bases and J shed 0 bases, with 6 bases lying between them. Study conclusions and caveats: What dominated the ex vivo response were HLA-C-restricted CMV-specific TCR beta clonotypes. The study identified carriers of CMV plus the relevant HLA from cumulative public TCR beta family frequency.

Sequenced here: CD8+ T cells from cultured PBMCs, sampled from culture after CMV antigen stimulation. The V call is TRBV12-3 or TRBV12-4, the J call TRBJ1-6; no definite D call. The receptor comes from a human donor in good health (CMV status not recorded). Some clones in this sample may be carry-over from other donors' samples. CDR3 amino acids: CASSFQSSYNSPLHF. The DNA of the CDR3 is TGTGCCAGCAGTTTCCAAAGCTCCTATAATTCACCCCTCCACTTT.